The entry below describes one T cell receptor (beta chain). It has no known antigen specificity. No much larger clone exists at a distance of one base, and base qualities are not known. To synthesize cDNA, template-switch 5'RACE was performed with a primer carrying a 10-nucleotide random unique molecular identifier so that each TCR transcript was tagged. Each sequencing run produced over 160 million TCR-beta sequences covering 15-18 subjects. Total RNA was extracted with the RNeasy kit. The KAPA Real-time Library Amplification kit was used to amplify TCR-beta VDJ regions with primers targeting the TCR constant region and the 5'RACE anchor. Sample indexes and Illumina adaptors were added in a first PCR, after which library yield was increased in a second PCR. After Ampure bead purification, the roughly 650 bp TCR product was size-selected on a 2% E-gel SizeSelection system. Before pooling, library quality was assessed on a Bioanalyzer, concentration was determined with Qubit, and library quantification was performed with the Kapa Library Quantification kit. Libraries were sequenced paired-end 2 x 150 bp on an Illumina HiSeq 2500. To increase sequence diversity, roughly 24-31% phiX was spiked into each library pool. On the study's bioinformatics: The UMI-based MiGEC pipeline processed quality-filtered reads and removed over 80% of raw TCR sequences during error correction. IMGT germline references were used for alignment of VDJ genes, and clonotypes were defined by a unique CDR3 amino acid sequence together with V-J genes. Clonal expansion, Shannon diversity, and CDR3 relatedness (CalcPairwiseDistances, ClusterSamples) were evaluated with VDJtools, and phylogenetic trees were built with CLCbio workbench. Clones with at least 8 unique UMIs were defined as expanded, with this threshold being based on coefficient-of-variation modelling across technical triplicates. TCRdb passed the public sequencing reads through fastp at Q25 and MiXCR, retaining productive beta sequences. Every distinct CDR3 protein forms one entry, paired with its most common genes and DNA. These V and J calls originate from TCRdb's pipeline instead of the authors' own analysis. In all, the sample holds 39,000 or so distinct CDR3 sequences, and 2.5% of those were seen once. Less than 15% of the sample is taken by the ten largest.

Unsorted PBMC libraries were generated from 2 million PBMCs stored in RNAlater at -80 °C until RNA extraction. The multiple sclerosis patients were enrolled in a US clinical protocol that used magnetic resonance imaging to evaluate disease progression. Peripheral blood underwent Ficoll-Hypaque density gradient centrifugation to isolate PBMCs, which were then cryopreserved in liquid nitrogen. The data stem from a study of neurological immune-mediated disorders (dated by TCRdb to between 2018 and 2021). As for the study more broadly: Of the approximately 34 multiple sclerosis patients, around 30 had relapsing-remitting MS and 3 had secondary progressive MS. Using UMI-based sequencing, the study compared peripheral blood TCR-beta repertoires from patients with HTLV-I-associated myelopathy (HAM/TSP), patients with multiple sclerosis, and healthy controls. Longitudinal samples, technical triplicates and paired sorted CD4+ and CD8+ T-cell subsets, alongside PBMC samples, were included among the 106 TCR-beta libraries. The cohort included 68 subjects: some 14 with HAM/TSP, around 34 with multiple sclerosis, and about 20 healthy controls.

What the authors observed across the whole study: Phylogenetic analysis grouped repertoires from 18 of 34 MS patients into a cluster of related CDR3 sequences, suggesting a possible repertoire-level signature. No clinical or MRI features were associated with the MS cluster, and the authors said that larger cohorts are needed. TCR clonal expansion was greatest in HAM/TSP patients and smallest in MS patients, who ranked below even healthy controls. Expanded clones from different subjects shared no identical CDR3 amino acid sequences, which suggests that TCR-beta repertoires were private in all groups.

Measured from the cysteine to the phenylalanine, the CDR3 is 15 residues long. The retained sequence is limited to the CDR3, 45 bases, with the frame set at the first base. CDR1 and CDR2, per the germline V gene (reference sequence), are DFQATT and SNEGSKA. Here V drops 5 bases and J drops 1 base, and the junction holds 7 bases not matched to any gene. The sequenced sample consisted of PBMCs. The receptor was derived from a man aged 25-45 years with multiple sclerosis. This chain is built from TRBV20-1 and TRBJ1-5, with 8 bases matching TRBD1. At the DNA level, the sequence is TGCAGTGCTCGACACGGACAGGGCAGCAATCAGCCCCAGCATTTT. This translates into CSARHGQGSNQPQHF.